This is a list of T cell receptor beta chains from one sample in a study of coeliac disease. Repertoires were generated with immunoSEQ multiplex PCR, while TCRdb's copy carries only in-frame clones and drops some. The table has thousands of clones, 62% seen once. Material: intraepithelial lymphocytes from the gut. The receptors were gathered from a woman in her late teens or twenties with active celiac disease. CDR3s include the opening cysteine and the closing phenylalanine or tryptophan. The D gene is left open where the match is weak. Rows give clone size only sometimes, using once, few, many, or a class for an expanded clone.

D,J,size,V,DNA,CDR3
-,TRBJ2-3,few,TRBV6-1,TGTGCCAGCAGTGAAGGGAGGGGGCTTTTGAGCACAGATACGCAGTATTTT,CASSEGRGLLSTDTQYF
-,TRBJ2-7,once,TRBV27,TGTGCCAGCAGTTCCCGAACGCTAGGACTTGGCTACGAGCAGTACTTC,CASSSRTLGLGYEQYF
TRBD1,TRBJ2-2,few,TRBV4-2,TGTGCCAGTTCCAACAGGGGTAGGGCCGGGGAGCTGTTTTTT,CASSNRGRAGELFF
-,TRBJ2-1,-,TRBV5-1,TGCGCCAGCAGCCTTACTAGTTCCCATGAGCAGTTCTTC,CASSLTSSHEQFF
TRBD1,TRBJ2-1,-,TRBV6-4,TGTGCCAGCAGTGAACAGGGGGCGAACAATGAGCAGTTCTTC,CASSEQGANNEQFF
TRBD1,TRBJ1-2,-,TRBV7-9,TGTGCCAGCAGCTTCGGACAGGACTATGGCTACACCTTC,CASSFGQDYGYTF
-,TRBJ2-1,-,TRBV7-3,TGTGCCAGCAGCTTAGCCACAACCTCCCTCAATGAGCAGTTCTTC,CASSLATTSLNEQFF
TRBD2,TRBJ2-2,-,TRBV18,TGTGCCAGCTCACGAGGAGGCCGACTAGCGGTGAACACCGGGGAGCTGTTTTTT,CASSRGGRLAVNTGELFF
-,TRBJ1-2,-,TRBV5-1,TGCGCCAGCAGCTTGGAGCACGCAGGGCCCTATGGCTACACCTTC,CASSLEHAGPYGYTF
TRBD1,TRBJ1-2,-,TRBV2,TGTGCCAGCGGGGGACAGGTAGACCTTGGCTACACCTTC,CASGGQVDLGYTF
TRBD2,TRBJ2-2,-,TRBV9,TGTGCCAGTTCCGGGACTAGCGGGACCGGGGAGCTGTTTTTT,CASSGTSGTGELFF
-,TRBJ1-2,-,TRBV25-1,TGTGCCAGCAGTGAATGGGAGGGACCGGGCTACACCTTC,CASSEWEGPGYTF
-,TRBJ2-3,-,TRBV7-9,TGTGCCAGCAGCTTGGATCCCAGGCTCACAGATACGCAGTATTTT,CASSLDPRLTDTQYF
-,TRBJ1-3,-,TRBV7-9,TGTGCCAGCAGCACCCGTAAGGGGGCTGGAAACACCATATATTTT,CASSTRKGAGNTIYF
-,TRBJ1-5,-,TRBV7-8,TGTGCCAGCAGCTTGGGGAGTGGGATTCCTAACAATCAGCCCCAGCATTTT,CASSLGSGIPNNQPQHF
TRBD2,TRBJ2-7,few,TRBV27,TGTGCCAGCAGTCCCTCTAGCGGGACTACCTACGAGCAGTACTTC,CASSPSSGTTYEQYF
-,TRBJ1-1,large,TRBV25-1,TGTGCCAGCCAGTCGGGGGTAGAAGCTTTCTTT,CASQSGVEAFF
-,TRBJ2-1,-,TRBV7-6,TGTGCCAGCAGCTTAGAATACAGGAACTACAATGAGCAGTTCTTC,CASSLEYRNYNEQFF
-,TRBJ2-7,few,TRBV6-1,TGTGCCAGCAGTGTGGAAAGGGGGTTACGCGAGCAGTACTTC,CASSVERGLREQYF
-,TRBJ2-7,-,TRBV7-9,TGTGCCAGCAGTTCCTCCTTCGTGGGAGGACCATCCTACGAGCAGTACTTC,CASSSSFVGGPSYEQYF
TRBD1,TRBJ2-7,-,TRBV7-3,TGTGCCAGCAGCCAAACCGGGACAGCCTGGGGCGAGCAGTACTTC,CASSQTGTAWGEQYF
-,TRBJ1-1,medium-sized,TRBV27,TGTGCCAGCAGTGCTTATCAACAGGGTGCGATGAACACTGAAGCTTTCTTT,CASSAYQQGAMNTEAFF
-,TRBJ1-2,-,TRBV2,TGTGCCAGCAGTGACGACAGGTGGGTGGGCTATGGCTACACCTTC,CASSDDRWVGYGYTF
-,TRBJ2-1,few,TRBV25-1,TGTGCCAGCACCGGAAGGTGGGGGAGGAGCTCCTACAATGAGCAGTTCTTC,CASTGRWGRSSYNEQFF
TRBD1,TRBJ2-3,-,TRBV7-3,TGTGCCAGCAGTCGCCTCCGGGACAGTTCAGATACGCAGTATTTT,CASSRLRDSSDTQYF
-,TRBJ2-1,large,TRBV5-1,TGCGCCAGCAGCGGGGGCTCTTACAATGAGCAGTTCTTC,CASSGGSYNEQFF
TRBD1,TRBJ1-1,-,TRBV10-1,TGCGCCAGCAGTGTGAACAGGGGACCAAACACTGAAGCTTTCTTT,CASSVNRGPNTEAFF
-,TRBJ1-2,few,TRBV28,TGTGCCAGCAGTTTACCCGGAGGCAGCTACTATGGCTACACCTTC,CASSLPGGSYYGYTF
-,TRBJ2-1,-,TRBV11-2,TGTGCCAGCAGCCTGCCGGTGGACTCGTTCAATGAGCAGTTCTTC,CASSLPVDSFNEQFF